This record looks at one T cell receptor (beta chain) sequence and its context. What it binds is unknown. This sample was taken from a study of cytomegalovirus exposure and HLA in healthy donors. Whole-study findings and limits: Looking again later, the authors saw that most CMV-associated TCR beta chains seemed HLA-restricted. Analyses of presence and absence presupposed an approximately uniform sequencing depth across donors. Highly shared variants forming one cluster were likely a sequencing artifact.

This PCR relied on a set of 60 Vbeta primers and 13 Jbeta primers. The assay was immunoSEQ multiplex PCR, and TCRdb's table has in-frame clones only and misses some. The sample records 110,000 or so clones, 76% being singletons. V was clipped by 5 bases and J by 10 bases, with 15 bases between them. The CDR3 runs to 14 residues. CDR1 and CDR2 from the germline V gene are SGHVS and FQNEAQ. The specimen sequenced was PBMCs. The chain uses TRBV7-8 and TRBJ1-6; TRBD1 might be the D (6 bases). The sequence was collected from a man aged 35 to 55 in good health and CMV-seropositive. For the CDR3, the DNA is TGTGCCAGCAGCGTTACAGGGTACCGCTCACCCCTCCACTTT. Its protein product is CASSVTGYRSPLHF.